One sample yielded the 27 T cell receptor beta chains listed below, sequenced in a study of chemoradiotherapy in HPV16-positive cancers. TCRdb's copy holds only in-frame clones and misses some; the assay was immunoSEQ multiplex PCR. The sample holds about 10,000 clones, 86% seen once. The sequences come from blood, collected from a patient who underwent chemoradiotherapy. All receptors derive from a human donor with HPV-associated anogenital cancer.

The chain joins TRBV29-1 to TRBJ2-1, with D possibly matching TRBD2 (6 bases). Germline V gives CDR1 SQVTM, CDR2 ANQGSEA. The CDR3 consists of 12 residues. Trimming stripped 7 bases from V and 4 bases from J, with 11 bases between. In DNA, the CDR3 is TGCAGCGCGGGGGACGTGTACAATGAGCAGTTCTTC. Protein sequence: CSAGDVYNEQFF.

This clone is a singleton in its sample. The genes are TRBV9 and TRBJ2-3; TRBD2 aligns across 7 bases. Germline V gene sequence: CDR1 SGDLS, CDR2 YYNGEE. This CDR3 is 15 amino acids long. The V segment lost 4 bases and the J segment 4 bases; nucleotides outside the gene matches: 9. CDR3 nucleotide sequence: TGTGCCAGCAGCAGTCAAGGGACTACGCCAGATACGCAGTATTTT. Translating it yields CASSSQGTTPDTQYF.

V gene TRBV19 combines with J gene TRBJ1-5; possibly TRBD1 for D (6 bases). V was trimmed by 4 bases and J by 6 bases, leaving 10 bases between them. Germline lookup yields CDR1 LNHDA and CDR2 SQIVND (reference sequence). The CDR3 loop spans 13 amino acids. In nucleotides, the CDR3 is TGTGCCAGTAGTAGCGGGGGCCCTCAGCCCCAGCATTTT. It is translated as CASSSGGPQPQHF.

This clone has a handful of counts. Other DNA variants within this sample encode the same CDR3. The chain uses TRBV9 and TRBJ1-1; possible D gene TRBD1, 5 bases. CDR3 length: 14 amino acids. Trimming shortened V by 0 bases and J by 3 bases, and 9 bases separated the two germline ends. Germline V CDR1 and CDR2: SGDLS, YYNGEE. The CDR3 loop is CASSVGGSDTEAFF. The CDR3 DNA follows: TGTGCCAGCAGCGTAGGGGGGAGTGACACTGAAGCTTTCTTT.

CDR3 bases: TGCGCCAGCAGCTTCCGCCCCGGGACAGGGACGAACAATGAGCAGTTCTTC. Residues: CASSFRPGTGTNNEQFF. V usage is TRBV5-1 and J usage is TRBJ2-1, with 9 nucleotides matching TRBD1. Trimming at V came to 2 bases and at J to 5 bases, leaving 11 bases not matched to a gene. The CDR3 totals 17 residues. CDR1 SGHRS and CDR2 YFSETQ come from the germline V gene.

The chain combines TRBV5-4 with TRBJ2-7; D is possibly TRBD1 (6 bases). The CDR3 totals 13 residues. The germline CDR1 and CDR2 sequences are SGHNT and YYREEE (reference sequence). Trimming took off 4 bases at V and 0 bases at J, with 8 bases between the two ends. CDR3 bases: TGTGCCAGCAGCGGGGGCTACTCCTACGAGCAGTACTTC. This encodes CASSGGYSYEQYF.

Here the CDR3 DNA reads TGTGCCAGCATCGATCCGGGGAGCACTGAAGCTTTCTTT. As protein: CASIDPGSTEAFF. The V and J genes are TRBV6-5 and TRBJ1-1; D call uncertain. This CDR3 region has 13 residues. The germline V gene encodes CDR1 MNHEY and CDR2 SVGAGI. V lost 7 bases, J lost 4 bases, and 13 bases lay in between.

The chain links TRBV27 to TRBJ2-2; no reliable D call. This CDR3 comprises 15 residues. CDR1 and CDR2 from the germline V gene are MNHEY and SMNVEV (reference sequence). Trimming left V 2 bases short and J 6 bases short, with 13 bases between. This chain's CDR3 is CASSLIFYGAGELFF. Here the CDR3 DNA reads TGTGCCAGCAGTTTAATCTTTTACGGCGCCGGGGAGCTGTTTTTT.

The chain combines TRBV7-3 with TRBJ2-1; D uncertain. Trimming pared 1 base from V and 3 bases from J, leaving 7 bases between. Germline V gives CDR1 SGHTA, CDR2 FQGTGA. This CDR3 comprises 14 residues. The CDR3 reads CASSLKADYNEQFF. In DNA, the CDR3 is TGTGCCAGCAGCTTAAAGGCGGACTACAATGAGCAGTTCTTC.

The J gene is TRBJ1-1, the V gene TRBV9; no reliable D call. Per germline, CDR1 SGDLS and CDR2 YYNGEE. Trimming removed 0 bases at V and 1 base at J, with 10 bases between. This CDR3 spans 15 amino acids. The DNA of the CDR3 is TGTGCCAGCAGCGTAGGTGTAGGGCCGAACACTGAAGCTTTCTTT. Encoded protein: CASSVGVGPNTEAFF.

This chain joins TRBV4-3 and TRBJ2-5; 10 nucleotides line up with TRBD2. V gave up 0 bases and J gave up 6 bases; unmatched junction bases: 4. From germline, CDR1 is LGHNA and CDR2 YSLEER. The CDR3 has 15 amino acids. The CDR3 region is CASSQDRGLAKTQYF. CDR3 bases: TGCGCCAGCAGCCAAGATCGGGGACTAGCGAAGACCCAGTACTTC.

This chain connects TRBV7-9 to TRBJ2-1, with D possibly TRBD2 on 6 matching bases. This CDR3 has 12 residues. V was cut by 5 bases and J by 10 bases, with 12 bases left in between. Germline V CDR1 and CDR2: SEHNR, FQNEAQ (reference sequence). CDR3 DNA sequence: TGTGCCAGCAGCGAACTAGCTCGAGAGCAGTTCTTC. As protein: CASSELAREQFF.

The chain carries TRBV10-3 and TRBJ1-2; D remains unclear. Trimming pared 6 bases from V and 0 bases from J, leaving 11 bases between. CDR1 is ENHRY and CDR2 is SYGVKD in the germline V gene. The CDR3 covers 14 residues. The CDR3 bases are TGTGCCATCAGGGCGGACGGTACTAACTATGGCTACACCTTC. Translated: CAIRADGTNYGYTF.

The rearrangement joins TRBV6-5 to TRBJ1-4; maybe TRBD1 (5 bases). Trimming shortened V by 2 bases and J by 8 bases, and 12 bases separated the two germline ends. The length of the CDR3 is 14 residues. CDR1 is MNHEY and CDR2 is SVGAGI in the germline V gene. The CDR3 sequence: CASSYGQGNEKLFF. DNA of the CDR3: TGTGCCAGCAGTTACGGGCAGGGCAACGAAAAACTGTTTTTT.

The V and J genes are TRBV6-6 and TRBJ2-5, with D uncertain. The germline V gene encodes CDR1 MNHNY and CDR2 SVGAGI (reference sequence). Between the trimmed V and J ends, which lost 0 bases and 5 bases, there was a span of 13 bases. The CDR3 has 15 amino acids. CDR3 sequence (DNA): TGTGCCAGCAGTTACTCGAGTTCCGAGGCGGAGACCCAGTACTTC. This sequence encodes CASSYSSSEAETQYF.

The genes are TRBV11-3 and TRBJ2-5, with D maybe TRBD1 (6 bases). The V gene lost 5 bases and the J gene lost 1 base, with 11 bases spanning the gap. The CDR3 has 14 amino acids. Germline V gene data show CDR1 as SGHNT and CDR2 as YENEEA. The CDR3 reads CASSPGQSQETQYF. The CDR3 region has the DNA TGTGCCAGCAGCCCAGGACAGAGCCAAGAGACCCAGTACTTC.

The chain carries TRBV5-1 and TRBJ1-4; the D gene is possibly TRBD1 (5 bases). CDR3 length equals 14 residues. With 2 bases removed from V and 6 bases from J, the gap between germline ends came to 11 bases. Germline assignment: CDR1 SGHRS and CDR2 YFSETQ. The CDR3 spells CASSLTGIDEKLFF. CDR3 coding DNA: TGCGCCAGCAGCTTAACAGGTATTGATGAAAAACTGTTTTTT. Full variable domain (rest looked up from reference TRBV5-1 and TRBJ1-4): KAGVTQTPRYLIKTRGQQVTLSCSPISGHRSVSWYQQTPGQGLQFLFEYFSETQRNKGNFPGRFSGRQFSNSRSEMNVSTLELGDSALYLCASSLTGIDEKLFFGSGTQLSVL.

The rearrangement uses TRBV14 and TRBJ2-2; D unresolved. The CDR3 totals 17 residues. Between the trimmed V and J ends, which lost 1 base and 1 base, there was a span of 13 bases. Germline V gene lookup returns CDR1 SGHDN and CDR2 FVKESK. The CDR3 bases are TGTGCCAGCAGCCAAGTTCGGACGGCGTGGAACACCGGGGAGCTGTTTTTT. This codes for CASSQVRTAWNTGELFF. Combining the CDR3 with reference TRBV14 and TRBJ2-2 gives the whole variable domain EAGVTQFPSHSVIEKGQTVTLRCDPISGHDNLYWYRRVMGKEIKFLLHFVKESKQDESGMPNNRFLAERTGGTYSTLKVQPAELEDSGVYFCASSQVRTAWNTGELFFGEGSRLTVL.

The chain combines TRBV5-4 with TRBJ2-5, with unresolved D. Germline V gene sequence: CDR1 SGHNT, CDR2 YYREEE (reference sequence). V was shortened by 2 bases and J by 0 bases, with 5 bases between the two germline ends. The CDR3 extends over 13 amino acids. The CDR3 loop reads CASSFDNQETQYF. The CDR3 DNA reads TGTGCCAGCAGCTTTGACAACCAAGAGACCCAGTACTTC.

The V and J genes are TRBV6-5 and TRBJ2-2; no reliable D call. Trimming removed 10 bases at V and 0 bases at J, with 12 bases between. This CDR3 has 14 amino acids. Per germline, CDR1 MNHEY and CDR2 SVGAGI. Here the CDR3 DNA reads TGTGCCACCTATTACAGTACGAACACCGGGGAGCTGTTTTTT. The encoded protein is CATYYSTNTGELFF.

The gene calls are TRBV18 and TRBJ2-3; weak D call: TRBD2 (5 bases). Between the trimmed V and J ends, which lost 4 bases and 4 bases, there was a span of 6 bases. CDR1 is KGHSH and CDR2 is LQKENI in the germline V gene. The CDR3 length is 12 residues. The CDR3, as DNA: TGTGCCAGCTCACGAGCGGCAGATACGCAGTATTTT. Its protein is CASSRAADTQYF.

The V and J genes are TRBV11-2 and TRBJ2-2; D not certain. The ends were cut back, 6 bases at V and 2 bases at J, with 7 bases in the middle. The CDR3 loop spans 13 amino acids. Germline CDR1 and CDR2: SGHAT and FQNNGV. The CDR3 sequence is CASRTVNTGELFF. CDR3 nucleotide sequence: TGTGCCAGCAGGACCGTAAACACCGGGGAGCTGTTTTTT.

The chain joins TRBV10-3 to TRBJ1-5; D possibly corresponds to TRBD1 (6 bases). V was cut by 7 bases and J by 5 bases, with 12 bases left in between. Germline V gene data show CDR1 as ENHRY and CDR2 as SYGVKD. The CDR3 consists of 13 residues. CDR3 in DNA: TGTGCCATCACAGAGGACAGAGATCAGCCCCAGCATTTT. Protein product: CAITEDRDQPQHF.

This clone was counted once. J is TRBJ2-5 and V is TRBV21-1. TRBV21-1 is assigned pseudogene status. The CDR3 is made up of 14 amino acids. CDR3 sequence: CASSQVGVEETQYF. The CDR3 DNA sequence: TGTGCCAGCAGCCAGGTGGGGGTCGAAGAGACCCAGTACTTC.

The V gene is TRBV30, the J gene TRBJ1-5; no definite D call. Looked up from germline, CDR1 is GTSNPN and CDR2 is SVGIG (reference sequence). Trimming took 1 base from V and 7 from J, leaving 8 bases between them. The CDR3 loop spans 12 amino acids. The CDR3 protein is CAWSGSGQPQHF. The CDR3 DNA follows: TGTGCCTGGAGTGGCAGCGGACAGCCCCAGCATTTT.

The chain employs TRBV27 and TRBJ1-6; D gene uncertain. This CDR3 has 12 amino acids. Germline CDR1 reads MNHEY; CDR2 reads SMNVEV (reference sequence). Trimming removed 2 bases from V and 8 bases from J, with 4 bases in between. This chain's CDR3 is CASSLGYSPLHF. Here the CDR3 DNA reads TGTGCCAGCAGTTTAGGGTATTCACCCCTCCACTTT.

J is TRBJ2-3 and V is TRBV5-1, with 7 bases matching TRBD1. This CDR3 region has 15 residues. Germline CDR1 reads SGHRS; CDR2 reads YFSETQ. V dropped 2 bases and J dropped 2; count of bases not matched to a gene: 5. This chain's CDR3 is CASSLRGGPTDTQYF. The CDR3 DNA sequence: TGCGCCAGCAGCTTACGAGGGGGCCCCACAGATACGCAGTATTTT.